These 25 T cell receptor beta chains originate from one sample sequenced in a study of OX40 agonist ivuxolimab in advanced cancers. TCRdb's copy holds only in-frame clones and misses some; the assay was immunoSEQ multiplex PCR. Of approximately 45,000 clones listed, around nine tenths are singletons. Sequenced material: CD4+ or CD8+ T cells sorted from blood, taken in a trial of the OX40 agonist ivuxolimab. The origin of the receptors is an adult with an advanced solid tumor such as melanoma, head and neck, liver or kidney cancer.

The chain links TRBV4-3 to TRBJ2-3; no clear D gene. V shed 3 bases and J shed 6 bases, with 10 bases lying between them. The CDR3 covers 13 residues. Germline lookup yields CDR1 LGHNA and CDR2 YSLEER. The DNA for the CDR3 is TGCGCCAGCAGCCAGTTAAGAGCCGATACGCAGTATTTT. It yields the protein CASSQLRADTQYF.

This clone has just one count. The chain combines TRBV19 with TRBJ1-3, with D maybe TRBD1 (6 bases). V dropped 6 bases and J dropped 7 bases, with 13 bases sitting between them. Germline CDR1 is LNHDA and CDR2 is SQIVND (reference sequence). This CDR3 region has 13 residues. The CDR3 spells CASSPTGINTIYF. CDR3 bases: TGTGCCAGTAGCCCCACAGGGATCAACACCATATATTTT. The whole variable domain, remainder taken from reference TRBV19 and TRBJ1-3, is DGGITQSPKYLFRKEGQNVTLSCEQNLNHDAMYWYRQDPGQGLRLIYYSQIVNDFQKGDIAEGYSVSREKKESFPLTVTSAQKNPTAFYLCASSPTGINTIYFGEGSWLTVV.

The CDR3 sequence is CASSLAPASGSSSYEQYF. CDR3 DNA: TGTGCCAGCAGCTTGGCCCCAGCTAGCGGGAGTAGCTCCTACGAGCAGTACTTC. V usage is TRBV5-4 and J usage is TRBJ2-7, with 10 bases fitting TRBD2. CDR1 is SGHNT, CDR2 YYREEE, per germline (reference sequence). The V and J ends lost 0 bases and 0 bases, in that order; junction bases with no gene match: 9. The CDR3 runs 18 residues.

This clone was recorded a few times. V and J are TRBV6-5 and TRBJ2-5; D may be TRBD1 or TRBD2 (5 bases each). V was trimmed by 0 bases and J by 2 bases, leaving 10 bases between them. CDR1 is MNHEY, CDR2 SVGAGI, per germline. CDR3 length: 15 amino acids. The CDR3 reads CASSYSGALQETQYF. CDR3 coding DNA: TGTGCCAGCAGTTACTCCGGGGCCTTACAAGAGACCCAGTACTTC.

The gene calls are TRBV10-3 and TRBJ2-1; a weak D match, TRBD2 (7 bases). Trimming removed 5 bases at V and 7 bases at J, with 15 bases between. Looked up from germline, CDR1 is ENHRY and CDR2 is SYGVKD. The CDR3 sequence is 14 residues long. CDR3 DNA sequence: TGTGCCATCAGTACGGGGGGCGACCGGAATGAGCAGTTCTTC. Translating gives CAISTGGDRNEQFF.

In nucleotides, the CDR3 is TGTGCCAGCAGTCGACAGGGGGCTGTCGGAGAGACCCAGTACTTC. Its translation is CASSRQGAVGETQYF. The rearrangement uses TRBV25-1 and TRBJ2-5, with 10 bases lining up with TRBD1. CDR1 and CDR2 from the germline V gene are MGHDK and SYGVNS. CDR3 length equals 15 residues. V shed 5 bases, J shed 4 bases, and the junction held 7 bases outside the gene matches.

The J gene is TRBJ1-2, the V gene TRBV12-5; possible D gene TRBD1, 5 bases. Germline CDR1 reads LGHNT; CDR2 reads FRNRAP. The CDR3 sequence is 14 residues long. Trimming left V 4 bases short and J 5 bases short, with 14 bases between. CDR3 sequence (DNA): TGTGCTAGTGGTTCACTGCCGGGGGAGTATGGCTACACCTTC. It yields the protein CASGSLPGEYGYTF.

The CDR3 DNA follows: TGTGCCAGTAGCCGGGGGGTTACCTACGAGCAGTACTTC. Its protein product is CASSRGVTYEQYF. The V and J genes are TRBV19 and TRBJ2-7; 7 positions match TRBD2. This CDR3 has 13 amino acids. Germline V gene sequence: CDR1 LNHDA, CDR2 SQIVND (reference sequence). Germline trimming cut 6 bases from V and 2 bases from J; bases unmatched to any gene: 4.

The V and J genes are TRBV10-3 and TRBJ2-7; 15 bases match TRBD2. The J segment lost 7 bases and the V segment lost 2 bases, leaving 6 bases of the junction unmatched. CDR3 length: 16 residues. Germline V gene sequence: CDR1 ENHRY, CDR2 SYGVKD. The CDR3 nucleotides are TGTGCCATCAGTGAGCCTCCGGGACTAGCGGGAGGTGAGCAGTACTTC. It is translated as CAISEPPGLAGGEQYF.

This chain connects TRBV7-2 to TRBJ1-1; D possibly corresponds to TRBD1 (6 bases). V lost 5 bases and J lost 4, with 17 bases in between. Per the germline V gene, CDR1 is SGHTA and CDR2 is FQGNSA. This CDR3 region has 15 residues. The CDR3 DNA reads TGTGCCAGCAGCCAGAGGGGGGGGAGGTTCACTGAAGCTTTCTTT. Translation gives CASSQRGGRFTEAFF.

This chain uses TRBV10-3 with TRBJ2-7, with TRBD2 matching over 7 bases. V shed 8 bases, J shed 6 bases, and the junction held 13 bases outside the gene matches. The CDR3 spans 14 residues. Germline V gives CDR1 ENHRY, CDR2 SYGVKD. In DNA, the CDR3 is TGTGCCATCCGTGGACTAGTTTCAATTGGCGAGCAGTACTTC. Translating it yields CAIRGLVSIGEQYF.

The gene calls are TRBV7-2 and TRBJ2-3; TRBD2 aligns across 8 bases. V shed 5 bases and J 12 bases; nucleotides not matched to a gene: 16. The CDR3 length is 15 residues. The germline gives CDR1 SGHTA, CDR2 FQGNSA. The CDR3 DNA reads TGTGCCAGCAGCCCCGGGGGAGCGGGAGTTTACGCACAGTATTTT. It translates to CASSPGGAGVYAQYF.

This chain joins TRBV6-6 and TRBJ1-2; a possible D gene is TRBD1 (5 bases). This CDR3 spans 15 amino acids. V lost 0 bases, J lost 4 bases, and 12 bases lay in between. Germline CDR1 reads MNHNY; CDR2 reads SVGAGI (reference sequence). This CDR3 reads CASSYSRGVGYGYTF. The DNA for the CDR3 is TGTGCCAGCAGTTACTCGAGAGGGGTCGGCTATGGCTACACCTTC.

The J gene is TRBJ2-1, the V gene TRBV4-3; D is unresolved. CDR3 length equals 15 residues. V dropped 4 bases and J dropped 8 bases, with 18 bases sitting between them. CDR1 is LGHNA and CDR2 is YSLEER in the germline V gene. As DNA, the CDR3 is TGCGCCAGCAGCCGTTCTGGTTCTGGTTATGATGAGCAGTTCTTC. Protein sequence: CASSRSGSGYDEQFF.

V gene TRBV6-6 combines with J gene TRBJ2-3; 9 nucleotides match TRBD1. The V gene's germline CDR1 is MNHNY and CDR2 SVGAGI (reference sequence). V trimming: 5 bases; J trimming: 4 bases; junction bases outside the gene matches: 4. The CDR3 sequence is 14 residues long. This CDR3 is CASSPRQGADTQYF. In DNA, the CDR3 is TGTGCCAGCAGTCCCCGACAGGGGGCAGATACGCAGTATTTT.

The genes are TRBV6-1 and TRBJ2-1, with 8 bases lining up with TRBD2. CDR1 and CDR2 (germline): MNHNS, SASEGT. After removal of 4 bases from V and 9 bases from J, the junction contained 8 bases not matched to a gene. The CDR3 has 14 residues. The CDR3 DNA reads as TGTGCCAGCAGTGTGGGAGCGGGAGCGGCTGAGCAGTTCTTC. Amino acids: CASSVGAGAAEQFF.

The V gene is TRBV19, the J gene TRBJ2-7, with D perhaps matching TRBD1 (6 bases). CDR1 is LNHDA, CDR2 SQIVND, per germline (reference sequence). The CDR3 runs 13 residues. Deletions cut 8 bases from V and 2 bases from J, with 13 bases between. CDR3 sequence: CASRDTKTYEQYF. The CDR3 nucleotides read TGTGCCAGTCGGGACACTAAAACCTACGAGCAGTACTTC.

The V call is TRBV5-6, the J call TRBJ1-1, with D unclear. This CDR3 spans 13 amino acids. The ends were cut back, 4 bases at V and 2 bases at J, with 9 bases in the middle. CDR1 and CDR2 from the germline V gene are SGHDT and YYEEEE. Here the CDR3 DNA reads TGTGCCAGCAGCCCCTTAGGTAACACTGAAGCTTTCTTT. Translating gives CASSPLGNTEAFF.

This rearrangement joins TRBV5-1 to TRBJ1-4; TRBD1 matches at 8 bases. This CDR3 has 15 amino acids. J was trimmed by 6 bases and V by 4 bases; bases with no gene match: 8. Germline V gives CDR1 SGHRS, CDR2 YFSETQ. The CDR3 is CASSVAGTGDEKLFF. In DNA form, the CDR3 reads TGCGCCAGCAGCGTGGCCGGGACAGGCGATGAAAAACTGTTTTTT. Full variable domain (outside the CDR3, taken from reference TRBV5-1 and TRBJ1-4): KAGVTQTPRYLIKTRGQQVTLSCSPISGHRSVSWYQQTPGQGLQFLFEYFSETQRNKGNFPGRFSGRQFSNSRSEMNVSTLELGDSALYLCASSVAGTGDEKLFFGSGTQLSVL.

The rearrangement links TRBV2 to TRBJ1-4; TRBD1 is a possible D gene (6 bases). Between the trimmed V and J ends, which lost 6 bases and 1 base, there was a span of 15 bases. CDR1 is SNHLY, CDR2 FYNNEI, per germline. The CDR3 spans 16 residues. The CDR3 DNA follows: TGTGCCAGCAGGGCTATGGACAGTCTAACTAATGAAAAACTGTTTTTT. Protein: CASRAMDSLTNEKLFF. The whole variable domain, remainder taken from reference TRBV2 and TRBJ1-4, is EPEVTQTPSHQVTQMGQEVILRCVPISNHLYFYWYRQILGQKVEFLVSFYNNEISEKSEIFDDQFSVERPDGSNFTLKIRSTKLEDSAMYFCASRAMDSLTNEKLFFGSGTQLSVL.

J is TRBJ1-4 and V is TRBV11-2, with 9 bases lining up with TRBD1. Germline-derived CDR1 and CDR2 are SGHAT and FQNNGV. The CDR3 consists of 15 residues. The J segment lost 4 bases and the V segment lost 5 bases, leaving 5 bases of the junction unmatched. CDR3 nucleotide sequence: TGTGCCAGCAGCAACCCGGGACAGGGTAATGAAAAACTGTTTTTT. Amino acids: CASSNPGQGNEKLFF. The entire variable domain, with the rest obtained from reference TRBV11-2 and TRBJ1-4, is as follows: EAGVAQSPRYKIIEKRQSVAFWCNPISGHATLYWYQQILGQGPKLLIQFQNNGVVDDSQLPKDRFSAERLKGVDSTLKIQPAKLEDSAVYLCASSNPGQGNEKLFFGSGTQLSVL.

V gene TRBV6-1 combines with J gene TRBJ2-1, with TRBD2 identical over 9 bases. The CDR3 is 16 residues long. Trimming took 4 bases from V and 0 from J; bases not matched to a gene: 4. The germline V gene has CDR1 MNHNS and CDR2 SASEGT. CDR3 sequence reads: CASSVISGSSYNEQFF. CDR3 in DNA: TGTGCCAGCAGTGTAATTAGCGGGAGCTCCTACAATGAGCAGTTCTTC.

V is TRBV19 and J is TRBJ2-1; no firm D call. The germline V gene has CDR1 LNHDA and CDR2 SQIVND (reference sequence). The CDR3 runs 15 residues. Trimming stripped 7 bases from V and 9 bases from J, with 22 bases between. The CDR3 DNA follows: TGTGCCAGTACTCCCACCAGCTCCAATTATGGTGAGCAGTTCTTC. Protein product: CASTPTSSNYGEQFF.

The chain recombines TRBV7-9 with TRBJ2-1; D gene ambiguous. The ends were cut back, 5 bases at V and 3 bases at J, with 14 bases in the middle. The germline CDR1 and CDR2 sequences are SEHNR and FQNEAQ (reference sequence). The CDR3 is 15 amino acids. The CDR3 is CASSERDYLYNEQFF. As DNA, the CDR3 is TGTGCCAGCAGCGAGAGAGATTACCTCTACAATGAGCAGTTCTTC.

The chain joins TRBV28 to TRBJ1-5; weak D call: TRBD1 (5 bases). The CDR3 sequence is 12 residues long. V lost 7 bases, J lost 10 bases, and 14 bases lay in between. Germline loops: CDR1 MDHEN, CDR2 SYDVKM. CDR3 sequence reads: CASISGTHPQHF. The DNA of the CDR3 is TGTGCCAGCATCTCCGGGACGCATCCCCAGCATTTT.